Detailed here is one TCR beta chain. Its matching antigen is unknown. This sample includes further DNA sequences coding for the same CDR3. The data were taken from a study of cytomegalovirus exposure and HLA in healthy donors. Study background: Earlier, 110 million or so unique TCR beta sequences were recovered from about 170 million T cells by an analysis. When fewer than 400 donors were genotyped, 80% to 90% of them were found to fall in the Caucasian-associated ancestry cluster. Notes on the study in general: The study flagged about 160 TCR beta chains as cytomegalovirus-associated. Certain indistinguishable V segments, among them TRBV6-2 and TRBV6-3, were excluded.

V was clipped by 4 bases and J by 4 bases, with 8 bases between them. CDR1 and CDR2 (germline): MDHEN, SYDVKM. This CDR3 region has 12 residues. Primers: 60 Vbeta forward and 13 Jbeta reverse. Assay: immunoSEQ multiplex PCR; the TCRdb copy retains only in-frame clones and omits some. The sample has about 130,000 clones, and its top ten clones hold roughly 1.7%. Sequenced input: PBMCs. The TCR comes from a man aged 18 to 29 in good health and CMV-seronegative. The chain employs TRBV28 and TRBJ2-7; no firm D call. The DNA for the CDR3 is TGTGCCAGCAGTTCACCCGGGTACGAGCAGTACTTC. Translated, it gives CASSSPGYEQYF. Complete variable domain (other parts from reference TRBV28 and TRBJ2-7): DVKVTQSSRYLVKRTGEKVFLECVQDMDHENMFWYRQDPGLGLRLIYFSYDVKMKEKGDIPEGYSVSREKKERFSLILESASTNQTSMYLCASSSPGYEQYFGPGTRLTVT.